These 7 T cell receptor beta chains share one sample of origin, sequenced in a study of glioma-infiltrating T cells. TCR alpha and beta CDR3 regions were amplified from RNA using iRepertoire nested multiplex PCR. TCRdb reprocessed the multiplex PCR reads via MiXCR and lists one record per CDR3 protein. Among about 9,200 distinct CDR3 sequences listed, 45% to 65% were seen once. Sequenced: glioma tissue, nonneoplastic brain tissue, or PBMCs (not recorded which). The origin of the receptors is a human donor with low-grade glioma or glioblastoma, undergoing nonglioma brain surgery, or in good health (not recorded which).

Points on this clonotype: This may come from a read error, since a much larger clone is one base off. The chain has TRBV14 and TRBJ2-6, with unresolved D. The CDR3 consists of 14 residues. V dropped 10 bases and J dropped 0 bases, with 10 bases sitting between them. CDR1 is SGHDN and CDR2 is FVKESK in the germline V gene. The CDR3 DNA follows: TGTGCCATCACCGACGGCTCTGGGGCCAACGTCCTGACTTTC. This codes for CAITDGSGANVLTF.

For this clonotype: The CDR3 carries no conserved terminal phenylalanine or tryptophan, so it likely arises from a read error. The chain carries TRBV3-1 and TRBJ2-7, with TRBD2 matching over 12 bases. From germline, CDR1 is LGHDT and CDR2 YNNKEL (reference sequence). The CDR3 has 16 residues. Written as DNA, the CDR3 is TGTGCCATCAGCCCGAGAGCTCTAGCGGGAGGGCCCAAGCAGTACTTA. This gives the protein CAISPRALAGGPKQYL.

This clonotype occurred a few times. One end of the junction varies from germline; a read error may be responsible. This rearrangement joins TRBV4-2 to TRBJ2-2, with 11 bases that match TRBD2. This CDR3 region has 15 residues. Germline V gene lookup returns CDR1 LGHNA and CDR2 YNFKEQ. CDR3 sequence reads: CASSPLAGDAGELFF. CDR3 DNA sequence: TGTGCCAGCAGCCCACTAGCGGGAGACGCCGGCGAGCTGTTCTTT.

The table lists this clonotype with a few counts. V usage is TRBV10-2 and J usage is TRBJ2-7, with D unclear. V lost 4 bases to trimming and J lost 3 bases, with 13 bases between them. The CDR3 extends over 14 amino acids. The germline CDR1 and CDR2 sequences are WSHSY and SAAADI. The CDR3 DNA is TGCGCCAGCAGTGGGGCCTCGAAAGGCTACGAGCAGTACTTC. Amino acids: CASSGASKGYEQYF.

J is TRBJ2-3 and V is TRBV4-1; 12 bases map to TRBD2. V lost 4 bases and J lost 8; bases outside the gene matches: 7. Germline lookup yields CDR1 MGHRA and CDR2 YSYEKL. The CDR3 sequence is 15 residues long. Written as DNA, the CDR3 is TGCGCCAGCAGCCTGACTAGCGGGAGTCTACGTACGCAGTATTTT. Translated: CASSLTSGSLRTQYF.

A remark on this clonotype: The junction and the germline gene differ at one end; a read error may be behind it. CDR3 sequence reads: CVSRKKQGTEELFF. The DNA of the CDR3 is TGTGTCAGTAGGAAGAAACAGGGGACAGAGGAGCTGTTTTTT. The chain combines TRBV19 with TRBJ2-2; TRBD1 aligns across 7 bases. The CDR3 is 14 amino acids. Germline lookup yields CDR1 LNHDA and CDR2 SQIVND (reference sequence).

As for this clonotype: One end of the junction fails to match germline, which may point to a read error. V is TRBV2 and J is TRBJ1-1; D ambiguous. The CDR3 is made up of 12 amino acids. Germline V CDR1 and CDR2: SNHLY, FYNNEI. CDR3 amino acids: CAIVKVNTEAFF. CDR3 DNA: TGTGCCATCGTAAAGGTTAACACCGAAGCTTTCTTT.